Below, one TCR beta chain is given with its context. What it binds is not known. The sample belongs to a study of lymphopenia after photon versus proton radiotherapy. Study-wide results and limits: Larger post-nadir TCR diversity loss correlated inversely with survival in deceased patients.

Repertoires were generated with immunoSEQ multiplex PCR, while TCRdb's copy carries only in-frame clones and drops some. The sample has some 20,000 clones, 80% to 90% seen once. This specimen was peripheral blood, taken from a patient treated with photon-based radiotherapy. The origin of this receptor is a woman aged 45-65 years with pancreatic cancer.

DNA for the CDR3: TGTGCCATCAGGAATGAACAGGGGAATCAGCCCCAGCATTTT. It codes for CAIRNEQGNQPQHF. V gene TRBV10-3 combines with J gene TRBJ1-5; 7 nucleotides match TRBD1. Germline V gene data show CDR1 as ENHRY and CDR2 as SYGVKD. This CDR3 is 14 amino acids long. The trim removed 6 bases at V and 4 bases at J, leaving 6 bases unmatched.